This T cell receptor beta chain was profiled in a study of preoperative IRX-2 immunotherapy in early breast cancer. The CDR3 has 14 amino acids. Germline-derived CDR1 and CDR2 are SGHNT and YYREEE (reference sequence). About this clone: One end of the junction does not line up with germline, which may come from a read error.

Treatment: preoperative locoregional IRX-2 cytokine immunotherapy. Samples came from a phase Ib trial of preoperative locoregional IRX-2 cytokine immunotherapy. Sequencing used immunoSEQ multiplex PCR; TCRdb keeps in-frame clones, though not all of them. The table lists fewer than 25,000 clones, around 90% of them singletons, with 25% to 35% in the top ten. Sequencing used tumor tissue, obtained after IRX-2 immunotherapy. The clonotype was recovered from a human donor with breast cancer. The chain couples TRBV5-4 to TRBJ2-5, with D hard to call. CDR3 region: CASSSLDGRADVNF. In DNA, the CDR3 is TGTGCCAGCAGCTCCTTGGATGGTAGGGCAGACGTGAACTTC. The whole variable domain, remainder taken from reference TRBV5-4 and TRBJ2-5, is ETGVTQSPTHLIKTRGQQVTLRCSSQSGHNTVSWYQQALGQGPQFIFQYYREEENGRGNFPPRFSGLQFPNYSSELNVNALELDDSALYLCASSSLDGRADVNFGPGTRLLVL.